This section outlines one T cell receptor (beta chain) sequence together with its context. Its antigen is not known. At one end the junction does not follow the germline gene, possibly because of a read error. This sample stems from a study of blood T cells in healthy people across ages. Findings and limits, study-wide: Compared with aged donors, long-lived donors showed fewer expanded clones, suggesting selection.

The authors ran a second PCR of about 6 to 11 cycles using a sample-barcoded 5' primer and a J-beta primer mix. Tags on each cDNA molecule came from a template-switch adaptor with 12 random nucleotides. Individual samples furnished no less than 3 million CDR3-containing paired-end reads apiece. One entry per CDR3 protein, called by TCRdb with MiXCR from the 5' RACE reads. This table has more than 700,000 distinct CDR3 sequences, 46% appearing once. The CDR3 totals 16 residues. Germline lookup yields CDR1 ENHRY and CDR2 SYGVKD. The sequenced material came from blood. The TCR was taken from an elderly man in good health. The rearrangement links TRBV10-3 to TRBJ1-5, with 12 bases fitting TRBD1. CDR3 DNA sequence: TGTGCTATCAGTGAGGGGACAGGGGGCTCAAGACAGCCCCAGCATTTT. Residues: CAISEGTGGSRQPQHF.